This T cell receptor (beta chain) was recorded in a study of T cell clusters in autoimmune cytopenias. Overall study results and limits: Primary autoimmune cytopenia patients seemingly lacked the physiological T cell clusters found in healthy donors. The T cell clusters came from computational analysis alone and lack functional validation.

TRB was amplified from approximately 230 ng of peripheral blood genomic DNA per sample. For this clonotype: Its antigen is unidentified.

TRB was amplified by touch-down multiplex PCR, primer pools A and B combined. Each CDR3 protein gets one entry in TCRdb, which reprocessed the multiplex PCR reads and gives no DNA. Here the sample table reports some 6,800 distinct CDR3 sequences. The receptor was derived from a human donor with an autoimmune cytopenia or autoimmune hepatitis (not recorded which). The specimen was peripheral blood.

The CDR3 region is CASSPGTGEIYEQYF. The rearrangement links TRBV7-9 to TRBJ2-7; lacking DNA, the TRBD1 call made by TCRdb goes unchecked. Germline CDR1 reads SEHNR; CDR2 reads FQNEAQ (reference sequence). The CDR3 loop spans 15 amino acids.